This T cell receptor (beta chain) was obtained from a study of T cell responses to AZD1222 COVID-19 vaccine. Study-wide results and caveats: Unmutated variant regions are reportedly targeted by nearly half of spike-specific TCRs. Baseline serology detected seropositivity in only a handful of AZD1222 recipients. Clonal diversity may have been underestimated in mostly white British donors. Repertoire sampling occurred only after the peak T cell response.

A note on this clone: Its matching antigen is unknown.

The repertoire was sequenced with immunoSEQ multiplex PCR; TCRdb's copy has only in-frame clones and lacks some. The profile shows under 100,000 clones, around 92% of them singletons. The germline V and J ends were trimmed by 4 bases and 2 bases, with 6 bases remaining between them. This CDR3 has 12 residues. Germline assignment: CDR1 LGHDT and CDR2 YNNKEL (reference sequence). This specimen consisted of peripheral blood, obtained on day 0 of MenACWY control vaccination. V usage is TRBV3-1 (or the pseudogene TRBV3-2) and J usage is TRBJ2-7; D unresolved. The TCR comes from an adult in good health. CDR3 bases: TGTGCCAGCAGCCCTCCAACCTACGAGCAGTACTTC. It yields the protein CASSPPTYEQYF.